These 7 T cell receptor beta chains share one sample of origin, sequenced in a study of neurological immune-mediated disorders. The time point here: longitudinal time-point 3. TCRdb processed the 5' RACE reads anew with MiXCR; each CDR3 protein has one entry. This table has roughly 100,000 distinct CDR3 sequences, more than 10% appearing once. Sequenced input: PBMCs. The receptors were gathered from a female donor with HTLV-1-associated myelopathy (HAM/TSP).

Ten or more counts support this clonotype. CDR3 nucleotides: TGTGCCAGCAGTTACTCGGGGTGGGCGGGGGGCCCTCGAAATGAGCAGTTCTTC. Its protein is CASSYSGWAGGPRNEQFF. The genes are TRBV6-5 and TRBJ2-1, with 8 bases lining up with TRBD2. V was clipped by 0 bases and J by 7 bases; unmatched bases: 14. The CDR3 loop spans 18 amino acids. From germline, CDR1 is MNHEY and CDR2 SVGAGI.

Details on this clonotype: One junction end disagrees with the germline gene, perhaps due to a read error. This rearrangement joins TRBV5-1 to TRBJ2-7, with 11 bases identical to TRBD1. Per the germline V gene, CDR1 is SGHRS and CDR2 is YFSETQ. The CDR3 loop spans 16 amino acids. The CDR3 here is CVSSLSGQGATDEQYF. CDR3 in DNA: TGCGTCAGCAGCTTATCTGGACAGGGGGCGACGGACGAGCAGTACTTC. Complete variable domain (other parts from reference TRBV5-1 and TRBJ2-7): KAGVTQTPRYLIKTRGQQVTLSCSPISGHRSVSWYQQTPGQGLQFLFEYFSETQRNKGNFPGRFSGRQFSNSRSEMNVSTLELGDSALYLCVSSLSGQGATDEQYFGPGTRLTVT.

This clonotype was observed many times. This chain connects TRBV9 to TRBJ1-4; 9 nucleotides align to TRBD1. The CDR3 has 16 residues. J was trimmed by 7 bases and V by 2 bases; bases with no gene match: 9. CDR1 and CDR2 from the germline V gene are SGDLS and YYNGEE. The CDR3 DNA follows: TGTGCCAGCAGCGTGGGCATCGGGACAGGGCTTGAAAAACTGTTTTTT. It is translated as CASSVGIGTGLEKLFF.

This clonotype has a count of ten or more. The chain uses TRBV14 and TRBJ2-3; a possible D gene is TRBD2 (6 bases). The V end was cut by 0 bases, the J end by 11 bases, with 12 bases between. This CDR3 comprises 13 residues. Germline-derived CDR1 and CDR2 are SGHDN and FVKESK. The CDR3 spells CASSQDWLGRQYF. The CDR3 DNA is TGTGCCAGCAGCCAAGATTGGCTCGGGAGGCAGTATTTT.

This clonotype was found many times. This rearrangement joins TRBV18 to TRBJ2-1, with 9 positions matching TRBD2. Germline V CDR1 and CDR2: KGHSH, LQKENI. The CDR3 extends over 15 amino acids. V dropped 6 bases and J dropped 5; count of bases not matched to a gene: 8. DNA for the CDR3: TGTGCCAGCTCCTTAGCGGGGGCCAAAAACAATGAGCAGTTCTTC. This sequence encodes CASSLAGAKNNEQFF.

This clonotype was picked up many times. The chain combines TRBV5-4 with TRBJ2-3, with a tentative D call TRBD1 (7 bases). This CDR3 has 15 residues. The germline V gene has CDR1 SGHNT and CDR2 YYREEE (reference sequence). Trimming pared 0 bases from V and 4 bases from J, leaving 12 bases between. CDR3 loop: CASSLGQGGADTQYF. CDR3 nucleotides: TGTGCCAGCAGCTTGGGACAGGGAGGAGCAGATACGCAGTATTTT.

In its sample, this clonotype was seen many times. This chain links TRBV27 with TRBJ2-7, with no clear D. Germline V CDR1 and CDR2: MNHEY, SMNVEV (reference sequence). V was cut by 1 base and J by 4 bases, with 8 bases left in between. This CDR3 is 13 amino acids long. The CDR3 loop is CASSLYSEYEQYF. As DNA, the CDR3 is TGTGCCAGCAGTTTATATTCAGAATACGAGCAGTACTTC.